This TCR beta chain was sequenced during a study of technical replicates of blood from several donors. The protocol was immunoSEQ multiplex PCR, while the TCRdb copy is restricted to in-frame clones and leaves out a portion. In the table there are roughly 90,000 clones, 85% to 95% of which are singletons. This CDR3 has 15 residues. V was pared by 5 bases and J by 3 bases, with 8 bases of the junction left unmatched. Germline CDR1 is SGHNT and CDR2 is YYREEE (reference sequence). This chain uses TRBV5-4 with TRBJ2-7; 10 bases align to TRBD2. The material sequenced was T cells isolated from PBMCs. The TCR comes from a human donor in good health. The CDR3 nucleotides are TGTGCCAGCAGGGGGACTAGCGCCGACTACTACGAGCAGTACTTC. Protein sequence: CASRGTSADYYEQYF.